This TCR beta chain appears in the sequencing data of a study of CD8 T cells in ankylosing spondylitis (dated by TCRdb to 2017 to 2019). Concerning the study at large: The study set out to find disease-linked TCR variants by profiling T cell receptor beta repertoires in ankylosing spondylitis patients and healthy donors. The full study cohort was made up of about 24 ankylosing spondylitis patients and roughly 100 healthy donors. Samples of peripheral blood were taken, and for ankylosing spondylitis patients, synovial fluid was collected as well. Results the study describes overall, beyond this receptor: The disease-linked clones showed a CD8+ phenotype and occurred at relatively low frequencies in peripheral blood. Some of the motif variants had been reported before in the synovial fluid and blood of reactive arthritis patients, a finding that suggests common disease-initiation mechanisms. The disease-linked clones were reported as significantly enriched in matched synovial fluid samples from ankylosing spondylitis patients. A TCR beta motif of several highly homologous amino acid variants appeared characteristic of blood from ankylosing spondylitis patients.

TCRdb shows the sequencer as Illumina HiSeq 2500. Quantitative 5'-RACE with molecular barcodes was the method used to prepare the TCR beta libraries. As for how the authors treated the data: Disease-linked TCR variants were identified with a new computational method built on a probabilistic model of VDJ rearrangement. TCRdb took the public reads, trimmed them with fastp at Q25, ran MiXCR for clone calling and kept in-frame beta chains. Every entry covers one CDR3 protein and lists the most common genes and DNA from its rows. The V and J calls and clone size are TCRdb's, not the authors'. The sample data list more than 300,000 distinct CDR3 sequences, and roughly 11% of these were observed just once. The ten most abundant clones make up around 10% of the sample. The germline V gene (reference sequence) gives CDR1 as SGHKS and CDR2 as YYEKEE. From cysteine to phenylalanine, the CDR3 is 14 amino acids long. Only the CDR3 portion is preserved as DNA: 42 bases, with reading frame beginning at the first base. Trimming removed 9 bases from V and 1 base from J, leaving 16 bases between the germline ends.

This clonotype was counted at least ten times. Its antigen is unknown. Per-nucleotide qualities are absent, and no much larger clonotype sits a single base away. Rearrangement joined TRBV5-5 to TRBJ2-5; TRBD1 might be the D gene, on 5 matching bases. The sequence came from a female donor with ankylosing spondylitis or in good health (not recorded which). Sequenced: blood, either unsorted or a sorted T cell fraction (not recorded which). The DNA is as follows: TGTGCCACACGACCGACAGCCCTCCAAGAGACCCAGTACTTC. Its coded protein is CATRPTALQETQYF. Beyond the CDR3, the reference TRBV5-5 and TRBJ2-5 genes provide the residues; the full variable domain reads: DAGVTQSPTHLIKTRGQQVTLRCSPISGHKSVSWYQQVLGQGPQFIFQYYEKEERGRGNFPDRFSARQFPNYSSELNVNALLLGDSALYLCATRPTALQETQYFGPGTRLLVL.